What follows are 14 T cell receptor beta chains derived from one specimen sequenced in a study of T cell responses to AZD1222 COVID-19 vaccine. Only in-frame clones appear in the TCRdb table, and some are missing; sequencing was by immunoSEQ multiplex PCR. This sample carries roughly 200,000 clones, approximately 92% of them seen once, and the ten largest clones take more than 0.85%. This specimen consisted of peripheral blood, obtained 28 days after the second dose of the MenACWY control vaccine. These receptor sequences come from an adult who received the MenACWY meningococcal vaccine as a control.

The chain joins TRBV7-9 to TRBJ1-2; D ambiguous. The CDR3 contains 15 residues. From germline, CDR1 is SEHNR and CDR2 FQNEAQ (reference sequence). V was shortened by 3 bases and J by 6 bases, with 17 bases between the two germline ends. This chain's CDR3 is CASSFPYSAWNGYTF. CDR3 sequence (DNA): TGTGCCAGCAGCTTCCCGTACAGCGCCTGGAATGGCTACACCTTC.

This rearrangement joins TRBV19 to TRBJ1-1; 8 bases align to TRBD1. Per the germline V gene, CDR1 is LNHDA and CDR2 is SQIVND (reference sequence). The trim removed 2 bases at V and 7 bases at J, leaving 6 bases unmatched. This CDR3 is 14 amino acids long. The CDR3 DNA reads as TGTGCCAGTAGTATAATTTCCAGGGGGCATGAAGCTTTCTTT. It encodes CASSIISRGHEAFF.

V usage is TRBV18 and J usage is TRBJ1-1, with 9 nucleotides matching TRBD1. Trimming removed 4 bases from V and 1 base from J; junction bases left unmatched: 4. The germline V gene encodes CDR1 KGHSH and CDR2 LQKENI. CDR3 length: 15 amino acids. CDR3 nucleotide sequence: TGTGCCAGCTCACGCGGGACAGGGAGGAACACTGAAGCTTTCTTT. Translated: CASSRGTGRNTEAFF. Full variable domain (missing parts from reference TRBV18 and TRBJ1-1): NAGVMQNPRHLVRRRGQEARLRCSPMKGHSHVYWYRQLPEEGLKFMVYLQKENIIDESGMPKERFSAEFPKEGPSILRIQQVVRGDSAAYFCASSRGTGRNTEAFFGQGTRLTVV.

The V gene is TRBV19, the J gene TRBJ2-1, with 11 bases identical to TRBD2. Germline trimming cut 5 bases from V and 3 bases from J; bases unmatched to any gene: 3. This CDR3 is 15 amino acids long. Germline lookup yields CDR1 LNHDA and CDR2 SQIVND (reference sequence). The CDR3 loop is CASSFTSGGYNEQFF. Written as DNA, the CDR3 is TGTGCCAGTAGTTTTACTAGCGGGGGCTACAATGAGCAGTTCTTC.

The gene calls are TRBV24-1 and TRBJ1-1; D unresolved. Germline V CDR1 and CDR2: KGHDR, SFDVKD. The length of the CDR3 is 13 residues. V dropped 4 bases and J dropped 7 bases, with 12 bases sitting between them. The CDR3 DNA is TGTGCCACCAGTGAACCGGGGAATCATGAAGCTTTCTTT. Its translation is CATSEPGNHEAFF.

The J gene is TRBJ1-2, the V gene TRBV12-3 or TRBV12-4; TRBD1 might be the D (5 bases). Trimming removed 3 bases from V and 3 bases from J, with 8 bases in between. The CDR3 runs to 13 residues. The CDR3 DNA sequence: TGTGCCAGCAGTTTGACAGAATACTATGGCTACACCTTC. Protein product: CASSLTEYYGYTF.

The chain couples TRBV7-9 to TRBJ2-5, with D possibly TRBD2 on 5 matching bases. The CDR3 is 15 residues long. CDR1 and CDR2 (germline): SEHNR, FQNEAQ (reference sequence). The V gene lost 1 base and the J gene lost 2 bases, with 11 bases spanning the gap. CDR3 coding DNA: TGTGCCAGCAGCTTAGTTCCGGGGTCTCAAGAGACCCAGTACTTC. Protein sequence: CASSLVPGSQETQYF.

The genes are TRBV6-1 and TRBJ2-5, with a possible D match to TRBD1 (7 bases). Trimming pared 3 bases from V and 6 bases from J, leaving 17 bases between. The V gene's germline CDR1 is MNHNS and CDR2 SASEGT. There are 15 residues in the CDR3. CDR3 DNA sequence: TGTGCCAGCAGTGATAGGGCACCAGGGGGGAAGACCCAGTACTTC. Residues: CASSDRAPGGKTQYF.

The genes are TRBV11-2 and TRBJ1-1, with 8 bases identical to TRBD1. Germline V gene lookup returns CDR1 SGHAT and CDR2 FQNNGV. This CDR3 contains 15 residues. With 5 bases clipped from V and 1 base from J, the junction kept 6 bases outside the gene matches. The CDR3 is CASSGYRGSNTEAFF. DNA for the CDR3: TGTGCCAGCAGCGGATACAGGGGGTCGAACACTGAAGCTTTCTTT.

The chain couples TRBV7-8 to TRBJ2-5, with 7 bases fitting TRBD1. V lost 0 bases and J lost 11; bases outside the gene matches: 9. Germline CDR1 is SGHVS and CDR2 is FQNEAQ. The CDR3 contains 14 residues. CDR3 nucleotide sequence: TGTGCCAGCAGCTTAGCCCCCTGGACAGGTACTCAGTACTTC. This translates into CASSLAPWTGTQYF.

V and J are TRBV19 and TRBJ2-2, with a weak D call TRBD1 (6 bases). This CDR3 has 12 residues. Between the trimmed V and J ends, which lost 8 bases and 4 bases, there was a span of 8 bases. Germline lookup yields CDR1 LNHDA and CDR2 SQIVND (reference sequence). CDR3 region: CASLDSTGELFF. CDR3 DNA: TGTGCCAGTTTGGACAGCACCGGGGAGCTGTTTTTT.

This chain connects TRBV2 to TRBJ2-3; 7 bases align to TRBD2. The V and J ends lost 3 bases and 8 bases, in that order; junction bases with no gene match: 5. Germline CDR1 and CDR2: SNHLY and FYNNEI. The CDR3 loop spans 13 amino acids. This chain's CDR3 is CASSEGTISTQYF. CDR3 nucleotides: TGTGCCAGCAGTGAGGGGACTATCTCTACGCAGTATTTT.

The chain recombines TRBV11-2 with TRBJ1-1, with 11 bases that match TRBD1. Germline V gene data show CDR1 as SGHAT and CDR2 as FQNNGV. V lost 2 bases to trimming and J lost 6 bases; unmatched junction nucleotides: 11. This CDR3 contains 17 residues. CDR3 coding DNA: TGTGCCAGCAGCTTAAAGTACGTTAGGACAGGGGGCCCTGAAGCTTTCTTT. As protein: CASSLKYVRTGGPEAFF.

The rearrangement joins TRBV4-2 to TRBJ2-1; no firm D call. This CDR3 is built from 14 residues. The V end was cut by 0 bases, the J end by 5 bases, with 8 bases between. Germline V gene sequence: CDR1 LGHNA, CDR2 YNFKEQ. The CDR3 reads CASSQDARNNEQFF. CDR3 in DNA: TGTGCCAGCAGCCAAGATGCCCGTAACAATGAGCAGTTCTTC.